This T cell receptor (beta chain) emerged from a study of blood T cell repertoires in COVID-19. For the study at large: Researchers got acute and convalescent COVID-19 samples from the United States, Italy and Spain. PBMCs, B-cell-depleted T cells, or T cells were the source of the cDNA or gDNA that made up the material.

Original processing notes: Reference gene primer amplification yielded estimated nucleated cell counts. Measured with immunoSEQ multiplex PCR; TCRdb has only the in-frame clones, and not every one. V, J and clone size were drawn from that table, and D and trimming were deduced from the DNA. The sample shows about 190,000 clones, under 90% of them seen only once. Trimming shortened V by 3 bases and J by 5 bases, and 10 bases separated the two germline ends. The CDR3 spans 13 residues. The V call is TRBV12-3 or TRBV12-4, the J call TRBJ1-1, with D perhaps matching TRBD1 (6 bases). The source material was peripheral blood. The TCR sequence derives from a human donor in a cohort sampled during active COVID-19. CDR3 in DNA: TGTGCCAGCAGTTTCGACAGGCTAACTGAAGCTTTCTTT. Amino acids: CASSFDRLTEAFF.